This entry lists 9 T cell receptor beta chains sequenced from one sample in a study of glioma-infiltrating T cells. TCR alpha and beta CDR3 regions were amplified from RNA using iRepertoire nested multiplex PCR. In TCRdb, the multiplex PCR reads were re-called with MiXCR into one record per CDR3 protein. Altogether roughly 200,000 distinct CDR3 sequences are present, about 47% being singletons, with the ten largest covering 5.2%. Sequences were obtained from glioma tissue, nonneoplastic brain tissue, or PBMCs (not recorded which). The receptors come from a human donor with low-grade glioma or glioblastoma, undergoing nonglioma brain surgery, or in good health (not recorded which).

This clonotype showed up many times. The rearrangement links TRBV28 to TRBJ1-4; 7 positions agree with TRBD1. The CDR3 loop spans 13 amino acids. The V segment lost 7 bases and the J segment 2 bases; nucleotides outside the gene matches: 1. Germline CDR1 is MDHEN and CDR2 is SYDVKM. The CDR3 coding sequence is TGTGCCAGCACGGGACAGACTAATGAAAAACTGTTTTTT. Protein product: CASTGQTNEKLFF.

The V call is TRBV14, the J call TRBJ1-4; perhaps TRBD1 as D (5 bases). This CDR3 has 15 residues. Germline V gene data show CDR1 as SGHDN and CDR2 as FVKESK. V was shortened by 2 bases and J by 5 bases, with 12 bases between the two germline ends. Written as DNA, the CDR3 is TGTGCCAGCAGCCAATTCCAGGGAGCAAATGAAAAACTGTTTTTT. Its translation: CASSQFQGANEKLFF.

This clonotype was observed many times. The rearrangement uses TRBV20-1 and TRBJ2-7; tentative D call: TRBD2 (5 bases). Germline assignment: CDR1 DFQATT and CDR2 SNEGSKA (reference sequence). CDR3 length: 14 residues. V lost 2 bases and J lost 1, with 12 bases in between. DNA for the CDR3: TGCAGTGCTAGAACCGGGATCGGGTCCTACGAGCAGTACTTC. This translates into CSARTGIGSYEQYF.

This clonotype showed up many times. The chain links TRBV6-6 to TRBJ2-6; TRBD1 agrees at 8 bases. This CDR3 region has 16 residues. V was clipped by 2 bases and J by 3 bases; unmatched bases: 3. CDR1 is MNHNY and CDR2 is SVGAGI in the germline V gene (reference sequence). CDR3 in amino acids: CASSYTGGIGANVLTF. The CDR3 coding sequence is TGTGCCAGCAGTTACACAGGGGGTATTGGGGCCAACGTCCTGACTTTC.

V and J are TRBV2 and TRBJ2-5, with D maybe TRBD1 (6 bases). V was clipped by 6 bases and J by 8 bases, with 16 bases between them. Germline CDR1 and CDR2: SNHLY and FYNNEI. This CDR3 contains 13 residues. In nucleotides, the CDR3 is TGTGCCAGCAGCAACGGGACACCCTATACCCAGTACTTC. Protein product: CASSNGTPYTQYF. The full variable domain, with the rest looked up from reference TRBV2 and TRBJ2-5, is EPEVTQTPSHQVTQMGQEVILRCVPISNHLYFYWYRQILGQKVEFLVSFYNNEISEKSEIFDDQFSVERPDGSNFTLKIRSTKLEDSAMYFCASSNGTPYTQYFGPGTRLLVL.

This clonotype came up once. Its ends do not fully match the called genes, so a read error is possible. The chain carries TRBV24-1 and TRBJ1-1; D gene unclear. CDR3 length equals 13 residues. Germline V CDR1 and CDR2: KGHDR, SFDVKD. CDR3 region: CATNDSHSASTFF. Here the CDR3 DNA reads TGTGCAACCAATGACTCTCACAGTGCATCAACTTTCTTT.

This clonotype came up many times. The chain is built from TRBV7-8 and TRBJ2-1, with 7 bases identical to TRBD2. This CDR3 contains 17 residues. Looked up from germline, CDR1 is SGHVS and CDR2 is FQNEAQ. Trimming took 2 bases from V and 7 from J; bases not matched to a gene: 14. The CDR3 bases are TGTGCCAGCAGCTTACGGTCTAGCGGATTCTTAGGAAATGAGCAGTTCTTC. Its protein is CASSLRSSGFLGNEQFF. Full variable domain (rest looked up from reference TRBV7-8 and TRBJ2-1): GAGVSQSPRYKVAKRGQDVALRCDPISGHVSLFWYQQALGQGPEFLTYFQNEAQLDKSGLPSDRFFAERPEGSVSTLKIQRTQQEDSAVYLCASSLRSSGFLGNEQFFGPGTRLTVL.

The rearrangement joins TRBV29-1 to TRBJ2-5; 7 bases are shared with TRBD2. Germline values: CDR1 SQVTM, CDR2 ANQGSEA. There are 12 residues in the CDR3. J was trimmed by 3 bases and V by 7 bases; bases with no gene match: 5. The CDR3 sequence is CSARTSKETQYF. CDR3 coding DNA: TGCAGCGCACGGACTAGTAAAGAGACCCAGTACTTC.

This clonotype has at least ten counts. This sequence joins TRBV18 and TRBJ2-7; 7 bases fit TRBD1. Trimming took 0 bases from V and 6 from J; bases not matched to a gene: 8. The CDR3 loop spans 15 amino acids. Germline values: CDR1 KGHSH, CDR2 LQKENI. CDR3 protein: CASSPPKTGKPEQYF. The CDR3 DNA is TGTGCCAGCTCACCACCGAAGACAGGGAAGCCCGAGCAGTACTTC.